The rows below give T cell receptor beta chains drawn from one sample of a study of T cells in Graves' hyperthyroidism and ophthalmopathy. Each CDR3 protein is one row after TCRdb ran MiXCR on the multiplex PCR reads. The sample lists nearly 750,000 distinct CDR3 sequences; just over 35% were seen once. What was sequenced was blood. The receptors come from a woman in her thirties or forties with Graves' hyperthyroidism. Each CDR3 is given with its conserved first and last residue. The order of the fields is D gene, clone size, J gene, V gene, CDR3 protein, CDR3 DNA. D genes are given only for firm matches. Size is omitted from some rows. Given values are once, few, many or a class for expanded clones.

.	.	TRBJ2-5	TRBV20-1	CSILRLDTQYF	TGCAGCATCCTTCGGTTAGATACGCAGTACTTC
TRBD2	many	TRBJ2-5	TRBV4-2	CASSQDLREGQTQYF	TGTGCCAGCAGCCAAGATTTGAGGGAGGGGCAGACCCAGTACTTC
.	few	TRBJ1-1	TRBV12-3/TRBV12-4	CASSHRGGGFAEAFF	TGTGCCAGCAGTCACCGGGGGGGCGGGTTCGCTGAAGCTTTCTTT
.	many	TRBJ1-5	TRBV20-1	CSAGGVGIYQPQHF	TGCAGTGCCGGGGGGGTTGGTATCTATCAGCCCCAGCATTTT
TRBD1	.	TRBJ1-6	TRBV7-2	CAGSFRDREHSPLHF	TGTGCCGGCAGCTTTAGGGACAGGGAACATTCACCCCTCCACTTT
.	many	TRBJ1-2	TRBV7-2	CASSLGLGDNYGYTF	TGTGCCAGCAGCTTAGGTTTGGGGGATAACTATGGCTACACCTTC
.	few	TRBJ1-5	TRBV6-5	CASSFQQSNQPQHF	TGTGCCAGCAGTTTCCAACAGAGCAATCAGCCCCAGCATTTT
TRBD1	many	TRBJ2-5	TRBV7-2	CASSYRGQGAEETQYF	TGTGCCAGCAGCTACCGGGGACAGGGGGCAGAAGAGACCCAGTACTTC
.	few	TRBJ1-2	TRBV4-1	CASSPYQGSDYGYTF	TGCGCCAGCAGCCCTTATCAGGGATCCGACTATGGCTACACCTTC
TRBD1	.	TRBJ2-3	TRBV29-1	CGWTGSITDTQYF	TGCGGATGGACAGGGAGCATCACAGATACGCAGTATTTT
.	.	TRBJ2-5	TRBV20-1	CSAPRWEYEETQYF	TGCAGTGCTCCCCGGTGGGAGTATGAAGAGACCCAGTACTTC
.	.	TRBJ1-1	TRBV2	CASSEGGGAGNTEAFF	TGTGCCAGCAGTGAAGGAGGGGGGGCTGGAAACACTGAAGCTTTCTTT
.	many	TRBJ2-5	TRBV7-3	CASSLTWSSRGEETQYF	TGTGCCAGCAGCTTAACATGGAGCAGTCGGGGAGAAGAGACCCAGTACTTC
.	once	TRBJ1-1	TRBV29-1	CSLGRPNTEAFF	TGCAGCCTGGGACGGCCGAACACTGAAGCTTTCTTT
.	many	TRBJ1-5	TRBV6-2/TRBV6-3	CASSYRAQPQHF	TGTGCCAGCAGTTACAGGGCTCAGCCCCAGCATTTT
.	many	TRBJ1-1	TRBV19	CASLHWDDGAFF	TGTGCCAGTCTACATTGGGACGATGGGGCTTTCTTT
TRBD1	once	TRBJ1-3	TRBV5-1	CAGSLPGQSGNTIYF	TGCGCCGGCAGCTTGCCGGGACAGAGTGGAAACACCATATATTTT
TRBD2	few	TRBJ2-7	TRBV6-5	CASSYGGSSGSYEQYF	TGTGCCAGCAGTTACGGGGGGTCTAGCGGATCCTACGAGCAGTACTTC
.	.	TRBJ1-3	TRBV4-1	CASSRVWRDSGNTIYF	TGCGCCAGCAGCCGCGTGTGGAGGGACTCTGGAAACACCATATATTTT
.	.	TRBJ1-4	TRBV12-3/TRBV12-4	CASSPLTNEKLFF	TGTGCCAGCAGTCCGTTAACTAATGAAAAACTGTTTTTT
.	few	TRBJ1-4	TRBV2	CASNLPLLTGATNEKLFF	TGTGCCAGCAATCTACCCCTCTTGACAGGAGCAACTAATGAAAAACTGTTTTTT
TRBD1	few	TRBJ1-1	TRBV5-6	CASSSWTRGRTEAFF	TGTGCCAGCAGCTCCTGGACAAGGGGGCGGACTGAAGCTTTCTTT
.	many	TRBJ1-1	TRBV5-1	CASTLGGRWNTEAFF	TGCGCCAGCACCCTCGGGGGCAGGTGGAACACTGAAGCTTTCTTT
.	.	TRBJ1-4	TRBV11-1	CASSLAEANNEKLLF	TGTGCCAGCAGCTTAGCAGAGGCAAATAATGAAAAACTGCTTTTT
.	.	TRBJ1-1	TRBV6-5	CASSYSGEEVFF	TGTGCCAGCAGTTACTCGGGGGAGGAAGTTTTCTTT
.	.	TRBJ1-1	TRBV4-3	CASSQSTAWDTEAFF	TGCGCCAGCAGCCAATCGACCGCCTGGGACACTGAAGCTTTCTTT
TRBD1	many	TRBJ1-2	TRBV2	CASSQNRDRADGYTF	TGTGCCAGCAGTCAGAACCGGGACAGGGCGGATGGCTACACCTTC
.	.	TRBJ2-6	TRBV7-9	CASSLTESSGANVLTF	TGTGCCAGCAGTCTGACAGAAAGCTCTGGGGCCAACGTCCTGACTTTC
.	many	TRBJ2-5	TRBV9	CASSWRVGETQYF	TGTGCCAGCAGTTGGAGGGTTGGGGAGACCCAGTACTTC
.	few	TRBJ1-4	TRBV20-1	CSASGGSNEKLFF	TGCAGTGCCTCGGGGGGATCTAATGAAAAACTGTTTTTT
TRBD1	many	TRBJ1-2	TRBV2	CASSTGGGYGYTF	TGTGCCAGCAGTACAGGGGGGGGCTATGGCTACACCTTC
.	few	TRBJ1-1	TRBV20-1	CSIMNTEAFF	TGCAGTATCATGAACACTGAAGCTTTCTTT
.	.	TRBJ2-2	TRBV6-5	CASSYSAGRNTGELFF	TGTGCCAGCAGTTACTCCGCGGGACGAAACACCGGGGAGCTGTTTTTT
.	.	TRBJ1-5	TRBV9	CASSPQVRGDQPQHF	TGTGCCAGCAGCCCGCAGGTGCGGGGGGATCAGCCCCAGCATTTT
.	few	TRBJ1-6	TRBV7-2	CASSFPSGGNSPLHF	TGTGCCAGCAGCTTCCCCTCAGGCGGTAATTCACCCCTCCACTTT
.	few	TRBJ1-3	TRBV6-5	CASSYTAFSGNTIYF	TGTGCCAGCAGTTACACAGCATTCTCTGGAAACACCATATATTTT
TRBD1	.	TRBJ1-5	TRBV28	CASRLGQGAHQPQHF	TGTGCCAGCAGGCTCGGGCAGGGGGCTCACCAGCCCCAGCATTTT
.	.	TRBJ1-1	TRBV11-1	CASSLALSSEAFF	TGTGCCAGCAGCTTAGCGCTTTCTTCTGAAGCTTTCTTT
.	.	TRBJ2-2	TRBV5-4	CASSPPLTNTGELFF	TGTGCCAGCAGCCCCCCCCTTACAAACACCGGGGAGCTGTTTTTT
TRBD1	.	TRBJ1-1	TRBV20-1	CSAPGTGGFYTEAFF	TGCAGTGCCCCCGGGACAGGGGGCTTTTATACTGAAGCTTTCTTT
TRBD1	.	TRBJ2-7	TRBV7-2	CASSPTGTGFSEQYF	TGTGCCAGCAGTCCGACCGGGACAGGGTTTTCCGAGCAGTACTTC
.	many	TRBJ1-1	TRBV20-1	CSARADTEAFF	TGCAGTGCTAGAGCCGACACTGAAGCTTTCTTT
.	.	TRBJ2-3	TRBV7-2	CASSFAPTDTQYF	TGTGCCAGCAGTTTCGCCCCGACAGATACGCAGTATTTT
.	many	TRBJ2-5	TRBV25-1	CASGIRFETQYF	TGTGCCAGCGGAATCAGGTTCGAGACCCAGTACTTC
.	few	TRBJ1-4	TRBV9	CASSPRASGATNEKLFF	TGTGCCAGCAGCCCCAGGGCCTCAGGTGCAACTAATGAAAAACTGTTTTTT
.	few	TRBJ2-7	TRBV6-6	CASRRDTGPESSYEQYF	TGTGCCAGCAGACGTGACACCGGGCCTGAAAGCTCCTACGAGCAGTACTTC
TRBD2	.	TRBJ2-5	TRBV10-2	CATGGVGAEETQYF	TGCGCCACCGGGGGGGTGGGGGCAGAGGAGACCCAGTACTTC
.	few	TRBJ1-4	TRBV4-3	CASSSRTSGGTEKLFF	TGCGCCAGCAGCTCCAGGACATCCGGAGGAACTGAAAAACTGTTTTTT
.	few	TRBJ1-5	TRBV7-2	CASSLDRGISNQPQHF	TGTGCCAGCAGCTTAGACAGAGGGATTAGCAATCAGCCCCAGCATTTT